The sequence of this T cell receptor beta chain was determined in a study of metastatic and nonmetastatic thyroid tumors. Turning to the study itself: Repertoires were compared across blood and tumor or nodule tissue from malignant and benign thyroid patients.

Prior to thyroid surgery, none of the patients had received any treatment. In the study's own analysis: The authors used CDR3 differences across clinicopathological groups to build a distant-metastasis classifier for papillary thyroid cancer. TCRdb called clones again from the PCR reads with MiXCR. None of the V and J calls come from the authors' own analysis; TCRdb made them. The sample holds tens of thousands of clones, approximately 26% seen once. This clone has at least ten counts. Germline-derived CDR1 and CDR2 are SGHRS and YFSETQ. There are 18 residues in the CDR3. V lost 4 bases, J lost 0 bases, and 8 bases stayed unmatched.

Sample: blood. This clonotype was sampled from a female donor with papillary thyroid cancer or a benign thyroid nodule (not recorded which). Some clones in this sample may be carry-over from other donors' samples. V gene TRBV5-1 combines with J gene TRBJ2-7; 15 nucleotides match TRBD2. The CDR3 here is CASSTGLAGGLNSYEQYF. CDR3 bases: TGCGCCAGCAGCACGGGACTAGCGGGAGGTCTCAACTCCTACGAGCAGTACTTC.